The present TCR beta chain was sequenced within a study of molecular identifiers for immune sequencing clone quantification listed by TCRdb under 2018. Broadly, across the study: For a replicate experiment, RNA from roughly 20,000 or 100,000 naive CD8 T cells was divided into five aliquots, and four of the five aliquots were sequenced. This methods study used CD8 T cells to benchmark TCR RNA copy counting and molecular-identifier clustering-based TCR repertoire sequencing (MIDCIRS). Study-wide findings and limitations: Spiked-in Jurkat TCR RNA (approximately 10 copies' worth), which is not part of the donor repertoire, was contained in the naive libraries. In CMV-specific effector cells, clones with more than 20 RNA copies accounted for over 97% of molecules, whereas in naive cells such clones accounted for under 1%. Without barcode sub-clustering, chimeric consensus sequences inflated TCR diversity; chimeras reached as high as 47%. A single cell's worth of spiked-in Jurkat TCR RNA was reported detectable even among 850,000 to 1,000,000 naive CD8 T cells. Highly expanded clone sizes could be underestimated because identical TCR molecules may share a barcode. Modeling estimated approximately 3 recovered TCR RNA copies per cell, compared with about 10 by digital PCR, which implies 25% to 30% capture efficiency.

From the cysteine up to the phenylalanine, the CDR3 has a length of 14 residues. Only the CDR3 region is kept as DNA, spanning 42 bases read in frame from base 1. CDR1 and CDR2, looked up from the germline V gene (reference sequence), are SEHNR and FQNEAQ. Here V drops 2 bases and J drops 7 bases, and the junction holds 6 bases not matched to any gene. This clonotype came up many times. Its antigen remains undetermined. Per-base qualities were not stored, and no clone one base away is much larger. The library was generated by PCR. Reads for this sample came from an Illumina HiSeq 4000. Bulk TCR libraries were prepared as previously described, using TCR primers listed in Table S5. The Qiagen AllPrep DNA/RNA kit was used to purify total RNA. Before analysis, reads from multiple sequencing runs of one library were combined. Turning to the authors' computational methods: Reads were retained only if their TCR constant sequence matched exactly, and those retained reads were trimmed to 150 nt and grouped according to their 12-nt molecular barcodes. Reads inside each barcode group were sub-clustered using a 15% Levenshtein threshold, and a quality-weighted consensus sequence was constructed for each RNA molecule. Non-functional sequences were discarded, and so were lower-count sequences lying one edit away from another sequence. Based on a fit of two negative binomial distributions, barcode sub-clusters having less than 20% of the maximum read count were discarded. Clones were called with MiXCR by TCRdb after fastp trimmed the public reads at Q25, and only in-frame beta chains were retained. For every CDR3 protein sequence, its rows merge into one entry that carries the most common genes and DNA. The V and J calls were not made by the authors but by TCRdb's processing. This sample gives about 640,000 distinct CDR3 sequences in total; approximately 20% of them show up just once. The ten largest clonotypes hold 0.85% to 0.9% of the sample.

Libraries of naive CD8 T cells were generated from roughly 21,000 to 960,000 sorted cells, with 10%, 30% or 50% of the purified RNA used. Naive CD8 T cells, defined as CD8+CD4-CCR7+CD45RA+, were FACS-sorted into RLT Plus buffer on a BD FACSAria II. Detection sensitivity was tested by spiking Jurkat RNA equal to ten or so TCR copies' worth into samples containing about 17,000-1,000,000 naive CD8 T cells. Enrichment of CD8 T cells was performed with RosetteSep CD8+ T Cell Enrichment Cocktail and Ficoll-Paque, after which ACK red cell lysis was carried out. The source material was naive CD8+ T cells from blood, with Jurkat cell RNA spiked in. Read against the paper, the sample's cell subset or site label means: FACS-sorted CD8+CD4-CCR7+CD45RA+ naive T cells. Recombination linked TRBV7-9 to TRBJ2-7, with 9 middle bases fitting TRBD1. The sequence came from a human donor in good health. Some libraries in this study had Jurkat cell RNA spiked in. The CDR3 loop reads CASSLIQGALEQYF. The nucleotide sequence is TGTGCCAGCAGCTTAATACAGGGGGCATTGGAGCAGTACTTC.